The 25 T cell receptor beta chains presented below share a single source sample, sequenced in a study of blood T cell repertoires in COVID-19. Sequencing used immunoSEQ multiplex PCR; TCRdb keeps in-frame clones, though not all of them. This repertoire shows approximately 220,000 clones, 83% found once; its top ten account for about 3.6%. The sequencing input was PBMCs or T cells enriched from blood (not recorded which). These receptor sequences come from a woman in her forties who had been exposed to COVID-19.

This clone was seen only once. The V gene is TRBV12-5, the J gene TRBJ2-1; D ambiguous. CDR3 length: 13 residues. Trimming took off 3 bases at V and 5 bases at J, with 8 bases between the two ends. Looked up from germline, CDR1 is LGHNT and CDR2 is FRNRAP. The CDR3 reads CASGFGQNNEQFF. The CDR3 coding sequence is TGTGCTAGTGGTTTTGGGCAAAACAATGAGCAGTTCTTC.

In this sample, this clone turned up a few times. The V and J genes are TRBV20-1 and TRBJ2-7; 9 nucleotides align to TRBD2. V trimming: 6 bases; J trimming: 4 bases; junction bases outside the gene matches: 1. Germline CDR1 reads DFQATT; CDR2 reads SNEGSKA (reference sequence). The CDR3 length is 11 residues. CDR3 nucleotides: TGCAGTGCCGGACTAGCGTACGAGCAGTACTTC. It specifies CSAGLAYEQYF.

CDR3 nucleotides: TGTGCCAGCACCCAACAAGCGGGGGCAGATACGCAGTATTTT. This sequence encodes CASTQQAGADTQYF. The V and J genes are TRBV5-5 and TRBJ2-3; 8 bases fit TRBD2. The CDR3 is made up of 14 amino acids. V was pared by 6 bases and J by 4 bases, with 7 bases of the junction left unmatched. Germline values: CDR1 SGHKS, CDR2 YYEKEE (reference sequence).

The rearrangement joins TRBV6-5 to TRBJ2-3, with 9 bases lining up with TRBD1. This CDR3 spans 15 amino acids. Trimming at V came to 4 bases and at J to 4 bases, leaving 6 bases not matched to a gene. Germline V gene sequence: CDR1 MNHEY, CDR2 SVGAGI. The CDR3 DNA reads TGTGCCAGCAGTTTAACAGGGGGCTTGGCAGATACGCAGTATTTT. Translation: CASSLTGGLADTQYF.

This clone came up once. The limits of the CDR3 on the DNA are not certain, so only TCRdb's listed CDR3 is given. The chain employs TRBV7-2 and TRBJ2-1; no DNA check was done on the table's D call, TRBD1. The CDR3 region is 14 residues in length, termini included. Germline assignment: CDR1 SGHTA and CDR2 FQGNSA. CDR3 sequence reads: CASSFLAQGAEQFF.

This sequence joins TRBV7-2 and TRBJ2-7; D is possibly TRBD2 (6 bases). Between the trimmed V and J ends, which lost 7 bases and 0 bases, there was a span of 16 bases. The CDR3 covers 15 residues. Germline CDR1 SGHTA, CDR2 FQGNSA. The CDR3 spells CASTIGGANSYEQYF. The CDR3 DNA reads TGTGCCAGCACCATAGGCGGGGCTAACTCCTACGAGCAGTACTTC.

The chain links TRBV11-1 to TRBJ1-1, with TRBD1 matching 7 bases. V dropped 4 bases and J dropped 4; count of bases not matched to a gene: 6. The CDR3 extends over 14 amino acids. The V gene's germline CDR1 is SGHAT and CDR2 FQDESV (reference sequence). CDR3 loop: CASSSQTGLTEAFF. The DNA of the CDR3 is TGTGCCAGCAGCTCCCAGACAGGGCTCACTGAAGCTTTCTTT.

Here the CDR3 reads CASSARRTEAFF. CDR3 bases: TGTGCCAGCAGCGCTAGGAGAACTGAAGCTTTCTTT. V gene TRBV11-2 combines with J gene TRBJ1-1; unclear D gene. This CDR3 is built from 12 residues. CDR1 is SGHAT, CDR2 FQNNGV, per germline. The V end was cut by 5 bases, the J end by 5 bases, with 9 bases between.

This rearrangement joins TRBV28 to TRBJ1-2; D remains unclear. This CDR3 comprises 16 residues. Trimming pared 5 bases from V and 4 bases from J, leaving 20 bases between. Germline V gene data show CDR1 as MDHEN and CDR2 as SYDVKM. DNA of the CDR3: TGTGCCAGCAGTAAACCCAGCGGACGTACGATCTATGGCTACACCTTC. Residues: CASSKPSGRTIYGYTF.

The V call is TRBV7-2, the J call TRBJ1-1; TRBD1 matches at 8 bases. Trimming at V came to 3 bases and at J to 11 bases, leaving 11 bases not matched to a gene. Germline V CDR1 and CDR2: SGHTA, FQGNSA. The CDR3 loop spans 14 amino acids. The CDR3 DNA reads TGTGCCAGCAGCTTCCCCCTCGAGGGACAGGAGGCTTTCTTT. It specifies CASSFPLEGQEAFF.

DNA for the CDR3: TGTGCCAGCAGTGAAGGGGCGCAGAGGGCCAACGTCCTGACTTTC. It is translated as CASSEGAQRANVLTF. V and J are TRBV2 and TRBJ2-6, with unresolved D. This CDR3 contains 15 residues. Germline CDR1 reads SNHLY; CDR2 reads FYNNEI. With 1 base removed from V and 5 bases from J, the gap between germline ends came to 9 bases.

The chain links TRBV6-4 to TRBJ2-2, with D unresolved. The germline gives CDR1 MRHNA, CDR2 SNTAGT. Trimming cost V 1 base and J 8 bases, with 5 bases left between them. The CDR3 totals 12 residues. CDR3 bases: TGTGCCAGCAGTGACTATCAGGGGGAGCTGTTTTTT. Translating gives CASSDYQGELFF.

The chain employs TRBV9 and TRBJ2-2, with D maybe TRBD1 (5 bases). There are 15 residues in the CDR3. Germline CDR1 and CDR2: SGDLS and YYNGEE. V lost 0 bases and J 4 bases, leaving 10 bases between the germline ends. The CDR3 sequence: CASSVGVGLTGELFF. The DNA for the CDR3 is TGTGCCAGCAGCGTAGGAGTGGGGCTCACCGGGGAGCTGTTTTTT.

The chain couples TRBV6-5 to TRBJ1-1; D possibly corresponds to TRBD1 (6 bases). Germline CDR1 and CDR2: MNHEY and SVGAGI. CDR3 size: 15 residues. Trimming took 2 bases from V and 1 from J, leaving 11 bases between them. This CDR3 reads CASSYTGRGNTEAFF. The CDR3 bases are TGTGCCAGCAGTTACACAGGGAGAGGGAACACTGAAGCTTTCTTT.

The rearrangement joins TRBV4-1 to TRBJ1-2, with 7 bases lining up with TRBD1. The CDR3 covers 13 residues. Per germline, CDR1 MGHRA and CDR2 YSYEKL. With V trimmed by 7 bases and J by 8 bases, 10 bases remained unmatched. The CDR3 nucleotides read TGCGCCAGCAAGCAGGGGGACGCGGAAGGCTACACCTTC. This encodes CASKQGDAEGYTF.

The chain is built from TRBV15 and TRBJ1-6; TRBD1 aligns across 8 bases. Germline V gives CDR1 LNHNV, CDR2 YYDKDF (reference sequence). The CDR3 has 15 residues. V was pared by 4 bases and J by 7 bases, with 6 bases of the junction left unmatched. As DNA, the CDR3 is TGTGCCACCAGCACCACAGGGGGTGGGAATTCACCCCTCCACTTT. This codes for CATSTTGGGNSPLHF.

The CDR3 nucleotides are TGTGCCAGCAGCTTAGACGGGGGGGCGCAGCCTAACTATGGCTACACCTTC. This encodes CASSLDGGAQPNYGYTF. The rearrangement joins TRBV7-2 to TRBJ1-2; D perhaps matches TRBD1 (6 bases). Trimming cost V 1 base and J 0 bases, with 15 bases left between them. Germline V gene data show CDR1 as SGHTA and CDR2 as FQGNSA. This CDR3 comprises 17 residues.

This clone appeared a single time. The DNA for the CDR3 is TGTGCCAGCAGCGTCGATGGAAGGACAGGGGAAAACATTCAGTACTTC. The encoded protein is CASSVDGRTGENIQYF. V gene TRBV9 combines with J gene TRBJ2-4, with 9 bases that match TRBD1. Germline V gene data show CDR1 as SGDLS and CDR2 as YYNGEE. The V segment lost 2 bases and the J segment 5 bases; nucleotides outside the gene matches: 8. This CDR3 spans 16 amino acids.

This clone turned up a few times. V gene TRBV5-6 combines with J gene TRBJ1-1; D is undetermined. This CDR3 comprises 12 residues. Trimming shortened V by 4 bases and J by 1 base, and 5 bases separated the two germline ends. Germline CDR1 reads SGHDT; CDR2 reads YYEEEE. CDR3 loop: CASSQQNTEAFF. The DNA of the CDR3 is TGTGCCAGCAGCCAACAGAACACTGAAGCTTTCTTT. Variable domain in full (rest from reference TRBV5-6 and TRBJ1-1): DAGVTQSPTHLIKTRGQQVTLRCSPKSGHDTVSWYQQALGQGPQFIFQYYEEEERQRGNFPDRFSGHQFPNYSSELNVNALLLGDSALYLCASSQQNTEAFFGQGTRLTVV.

The chain uses TRBV5-1 and TRBJ2-3; 10 bases map to TRBD2. The CDR3 covers 18 residues. J lost 1 base, V lost 5 bases, and 13 bases had no gene match. CDR1 is SGHRS, CDR2 YFSETQ, per germline. This CDR3 reads CASRSLAGPTAGTDTQYF. Here the CDR3 DNA reads TGCGCCAGCAGATCACTAGCGGGGCCGACCGCGGGCACAGATACGCAGTATTTT.

The J gene is TRBJ2-5, the V gene TRBV3-1 (or the pseudogene TRBV3-2), with D possibly TRBD2 on 5 matching bases. Trimming removed 5 bases from V and 5 bases from J, with 12 bases in between. The CDR3 spans 13 residues. CDR1 is LGHDT and CDR2 is YNNKEL in the germline V gene (reference sequence). The CDR3 here is CASSSPPGETQYF. CDR3 DNA: TGTGCCAGCAGCTCCCCCCCGGGGGAGACCCAGTACTTC.

The chain couples TRBV27 to TRBJ2-5; the match to TRBD2 covers 8 bases. CDR1 and CDR2 (germline): MNHEY, SMNVEV (reference sequence). J lost 1 base, V lost 6 bases, and 13 bases had no gene match. The CDR3 sequence is 17 residues long. This chain's CDR3 is CASSPGVAGTIQETQYF. DNA for the CDR3: TGTGCCAGCAGCCCCGGGGTAGCGGGGACGATCCAAGAGACCCAGTACTTC.

The V gene is TRBV5-1, the J gene TRBJ1-1; D is unclear. From germline, CDR1 is SGHRS and CDR2 YFSETQ. CDR3 length equals 16 residues. V lost 3 bases, J lost 1 base, and 16 bases lay in between. CDR3 sequence: CASSSLEFRGNTEAFF. In nucleotides, the CDR3 is TGCGCCAGCAGCTCCCTCGAGTTTCGTGGGAACACTGAAGCTTTCTTT.

This clone occurred a few times. This rearrangement joins TRBV27 to TRBJ2-7, with a tentative D call TRBD1 (7 bases). The CDR3 totals 18 residues. CDR1 is MNHEY, CDR2 SMNVEV, per germline (reference sequence). The V end was cut by 2 bases, the J end by 1 base, with 21 bases between. DNA of the CDR3: TGTGCCAGCAGTTTAAAGGCCCCGTCTTCAGGGGGGTCCTACGAGCAGTACTTC. This gives the protein CASSLKAPSSGGSYEQYF.

This chain links TRBV11-2 with TRBJ1-6; D is uncertain. Trimming took 1 base from V and 8 from J, leaving 15 bases between them. CDR1 SGHAT and CDR2 FQNNGV come from the germline V gene. This CDR3 spans 16 amino acids. The CDR3 here is CASSLGAGISDSPLHF. The CDR3 bases are TGTGCCAGCAGCTTAGGGGCGGGGATATCTGATTCACCCCTCCACTTT.